This TCR beta chain was sequenced in a study of human T cells and chemical hapten exposure. About the study: On the upper back, patch tests were applied with 0.01% DPC and read at 6 days.

Time point described: pre-sensitization, week 0. The treatment here: therapeutic diphenylcyclopropenone sensitization with weekly scalp DPC. Trimming removed 1 base from V and 4 bases from J, with 10 bases in between. CDR3 length equals 14 residues. Germline CDR1 reads SGHTA; CDR2 reads FQGTGA. TCRdb passed the RACE reads through MiXCR, listing each CDR3 protein once. Of more than 250,000 distinct CDR3 sequences listed, almost 8% are singletons. The J gene is TRBJ2-5, the V gene TRBV7-3; perhaps TRBD2 as D (6 bases). This specimen was whole blood, taken in connection with sensitization to the hapten diphenylcyclopropenone (DPC). The receptor was derived from a man younger than 30 with alopecia areata. Some clones in this sample may be carry-over from other donors' samples. DNA for the CDR3: TGTGCCAGCAGCTTAAGTGGAGGGACAGAGACCCAGTACTTC. Protein product: CASSLSGGTETQYF.